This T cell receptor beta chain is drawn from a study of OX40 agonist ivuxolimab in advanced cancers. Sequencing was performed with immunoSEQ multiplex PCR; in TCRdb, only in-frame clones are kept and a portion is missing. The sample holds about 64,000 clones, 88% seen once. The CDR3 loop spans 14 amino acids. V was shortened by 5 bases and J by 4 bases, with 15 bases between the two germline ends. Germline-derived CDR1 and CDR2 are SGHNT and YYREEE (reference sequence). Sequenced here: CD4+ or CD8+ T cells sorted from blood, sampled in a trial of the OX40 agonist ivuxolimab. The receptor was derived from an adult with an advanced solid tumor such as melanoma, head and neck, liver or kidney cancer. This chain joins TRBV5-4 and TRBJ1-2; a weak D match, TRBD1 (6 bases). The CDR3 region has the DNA TGTGCCAGCAGGAGTTCGACAGGTTCCTATGGCTACACCTTC. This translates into CASRSSTGSYGYTF.